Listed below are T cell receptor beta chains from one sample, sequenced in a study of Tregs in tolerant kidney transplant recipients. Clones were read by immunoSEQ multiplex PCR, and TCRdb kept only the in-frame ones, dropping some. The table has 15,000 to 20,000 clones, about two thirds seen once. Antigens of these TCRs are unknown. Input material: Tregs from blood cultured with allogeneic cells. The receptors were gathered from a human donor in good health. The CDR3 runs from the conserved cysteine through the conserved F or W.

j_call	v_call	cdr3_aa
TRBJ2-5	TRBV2	CASSVQETQYF
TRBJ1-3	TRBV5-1	CASSLGGRNTIYF
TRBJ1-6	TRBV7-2	CASIPGGDNSPLHF
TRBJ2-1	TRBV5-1	CASSFPGLAYNEQFF
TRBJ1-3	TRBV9	CASSVAGDTIYF
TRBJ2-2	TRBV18	CASSPRQVGSNTGELFF
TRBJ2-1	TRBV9	CASSVDLGEGSNEQFF
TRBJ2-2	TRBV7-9	CASSPRASGSGELFF
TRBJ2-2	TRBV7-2	CASHLYSLTGELFF
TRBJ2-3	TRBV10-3	CAISESTRDTQYF
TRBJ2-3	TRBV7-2	CASSSLAGGLLVDTQYF
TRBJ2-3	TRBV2	CASGLAGTDTQYF
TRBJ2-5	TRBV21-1	CASSKVTRQGGQETQYF
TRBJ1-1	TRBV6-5	CASSYSHPGTEAFF
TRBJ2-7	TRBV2	CASSAGLAGGRRRSEQYF
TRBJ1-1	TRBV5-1	CASSFKRTSEAFF
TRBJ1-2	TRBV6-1	CASSEGTAPNYGYTF
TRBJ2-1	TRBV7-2	CASSLNRGMRGSEQFF
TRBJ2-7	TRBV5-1	CASSPGTVYEQYF
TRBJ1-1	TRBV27	CASSLEFGSEAFF
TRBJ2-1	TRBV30	CAWSKGGNEQFF
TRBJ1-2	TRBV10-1	CAAVQGLYGYTF
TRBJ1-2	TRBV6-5	CASSYSGRYGYTF
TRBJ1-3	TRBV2	CAGGRALSGNTIYF
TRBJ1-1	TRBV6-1	CASSGEWGRKMNTEAFF
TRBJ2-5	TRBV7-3	CASSLGGGAETQYF
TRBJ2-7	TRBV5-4	CASSLLPSLGGEQYF
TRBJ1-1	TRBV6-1	CASSAGRVGPSNVRNTEAFF
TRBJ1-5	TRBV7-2	CASSLARHQPQHF
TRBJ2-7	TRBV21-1	CASSPRDRAYEQYF
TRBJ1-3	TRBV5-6	CASSFPGSGNTIYF
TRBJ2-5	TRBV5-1	CASSPGRMESETQYF
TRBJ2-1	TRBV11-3	CASSLVGLADNEQFF
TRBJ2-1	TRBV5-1	CASSLPGGRNEQFF
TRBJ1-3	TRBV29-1	CSVGTGGLNTIYF
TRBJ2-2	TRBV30	CAWSVRGAVNTGELFF
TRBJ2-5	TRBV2	CASSGGGRGETQYF
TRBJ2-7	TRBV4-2	CASSQDPSPQGRYEQYF
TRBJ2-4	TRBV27	CASNPPGQIFLLAGWNIQYF
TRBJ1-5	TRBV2	CASSSRQSNQPQHF
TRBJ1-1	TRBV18	CASSQTDKNTEAFF
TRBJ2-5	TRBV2	CASSEAGGGAETQYF
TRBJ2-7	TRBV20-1	CSAREGVRQYF
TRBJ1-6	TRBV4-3	CASSRRDRDNSPLHF
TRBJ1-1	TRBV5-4	CAYYRTDTEAFF
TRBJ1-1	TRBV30	CAWSAVSPGAFF
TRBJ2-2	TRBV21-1	CASRPERANTGELFF
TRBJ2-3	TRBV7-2	CASSLSVSTDTQYF